This T cell receptor (beta chain) was retrieved from a study of vaccination and CD4 T cells after COVID-19. The treatment: roughly 10-day PBMC culture with coronavirus spike peptide pools or control peptides (ViraFEST assay). A note on this clonotype: What it binds is not known.

The CDR3 spans 13 residues. V lost 3 bases and J lost 4, with 6 bases in between. Germline V gene lookup returns CDR1 MRHNA and CDR2 SNTAGT. Cultured CD4+ T-cell DNA underwent Oncomine TCR Beta short-read sequencing. MiXCR, run by TCRdb on the PCR reads, gives a single entry per CDR3 protein. This sample has fewer than 15,000 distinct CDR3 sequences, with around 50% found just once. Specimen: CD4+ T cells from blood, cultured in vitro. The chain has TRBV6-4 and TRBJ2-2, with a weak D call TRBD2 (6 bases). This receptor was identified in a human donor who had recovered from COVID-19. CDR3 sequence (DNA): TGTGCCAGCAGTGAGACTAGCACCGGGGAGCTGTTTTTT. Translating gives CASSETSTGELFF.